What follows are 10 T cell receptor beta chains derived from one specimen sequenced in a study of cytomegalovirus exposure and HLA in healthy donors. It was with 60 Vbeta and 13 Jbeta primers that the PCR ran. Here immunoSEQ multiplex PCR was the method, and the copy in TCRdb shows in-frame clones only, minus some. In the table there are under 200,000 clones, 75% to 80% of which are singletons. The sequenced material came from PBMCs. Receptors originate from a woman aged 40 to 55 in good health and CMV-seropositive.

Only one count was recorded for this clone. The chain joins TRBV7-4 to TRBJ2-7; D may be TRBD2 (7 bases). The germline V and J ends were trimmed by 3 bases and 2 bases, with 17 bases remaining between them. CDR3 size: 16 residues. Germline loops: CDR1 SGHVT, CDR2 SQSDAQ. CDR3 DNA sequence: TGTGCCAGCAGCTTCCGGGCCGGGGGGCGAACCTACGAGCAGTACTTC. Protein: CASSFRAGGRTYEQYF.

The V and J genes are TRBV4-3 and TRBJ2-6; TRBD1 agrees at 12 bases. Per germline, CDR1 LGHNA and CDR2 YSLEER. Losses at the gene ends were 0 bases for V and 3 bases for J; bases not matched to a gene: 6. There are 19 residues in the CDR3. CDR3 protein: CASSQEVGTGGNGANVLTF. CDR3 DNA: TGCGCCAGCAGCCAAGAAGTTGGGACAGGGGGCAATGGGGCCAACGTCCTGACTTTC.

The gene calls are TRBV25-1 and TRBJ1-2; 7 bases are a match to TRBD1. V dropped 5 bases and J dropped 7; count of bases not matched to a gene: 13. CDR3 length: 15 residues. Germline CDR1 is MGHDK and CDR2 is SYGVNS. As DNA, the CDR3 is TGTGCCAGCAGTCCCCTCGACAGGGTGGAGGGTGGCTACACCTTC. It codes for CASSPLDRVEGGYTF.

CDR3 nucleotide sequence: TGCGCCAGCAGCCGATCCAGGGGACCAACCTACGAGCAGTACTTC. This gives the protein CASSRSRGPTYEQYF. This chain joins TRBV4-3 and TRBJ2-7; tentative D call: TRBD1 (6 bases). This CDR3 is built from 15 residues. Germline CDR1 is LGHNA and CDR2 is YSLEER. V lost 4 bases, J lost 2 bases, and 15 bases lay in between.

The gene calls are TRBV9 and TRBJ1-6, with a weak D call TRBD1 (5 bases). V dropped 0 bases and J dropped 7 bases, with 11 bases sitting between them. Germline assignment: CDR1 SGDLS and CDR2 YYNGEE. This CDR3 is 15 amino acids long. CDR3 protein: CASSVARGLNSPLHF. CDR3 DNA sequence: TGTGCCAGCAGCGTAGCAAGGGGACTAAATTCACCCCTCCACTTT. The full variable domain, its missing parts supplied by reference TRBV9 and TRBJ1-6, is DSGVTQTPKHLITATGQRVTLRCSPRSGDLSVYWYQQSLDQGLQFLIQYYNGEERAKGNILERFSAQQFPDLHSELNLSSLELGDSALYFCASSVARGLNSPLHFGNGTRLTVT.

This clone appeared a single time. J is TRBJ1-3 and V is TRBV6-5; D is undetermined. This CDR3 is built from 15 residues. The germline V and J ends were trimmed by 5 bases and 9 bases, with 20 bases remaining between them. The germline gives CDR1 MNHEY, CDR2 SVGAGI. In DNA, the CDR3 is TGTGCCAGCAGTCAAAGCGTCCGTCTTTTCGGCACCATATATTTT. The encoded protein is CASSQSVRLFGTIYF.

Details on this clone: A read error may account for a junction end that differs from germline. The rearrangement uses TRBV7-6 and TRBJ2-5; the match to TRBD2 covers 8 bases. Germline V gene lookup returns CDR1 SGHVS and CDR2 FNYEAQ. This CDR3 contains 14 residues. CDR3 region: CASSSTGTREVLNF. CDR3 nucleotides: TGTGCCAGCAGTAGTACCGGGACTAGGGAAGTCCTGAACTTC.

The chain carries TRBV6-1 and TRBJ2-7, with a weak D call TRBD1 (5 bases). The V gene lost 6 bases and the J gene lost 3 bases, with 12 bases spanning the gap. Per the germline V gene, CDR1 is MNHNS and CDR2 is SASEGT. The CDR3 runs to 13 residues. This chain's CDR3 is CASRPDSHYEQYF. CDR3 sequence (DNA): TGTGCCAGCAGACCTGACAGCCACTACGAGCAGTACTTC.

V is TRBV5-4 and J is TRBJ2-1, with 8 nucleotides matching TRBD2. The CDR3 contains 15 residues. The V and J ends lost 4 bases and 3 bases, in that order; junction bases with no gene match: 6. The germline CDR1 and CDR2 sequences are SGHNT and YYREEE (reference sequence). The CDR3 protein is CASSPAGTSYNEQFF. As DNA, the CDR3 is TGTGCCAGCAGCCCAGCCGGGACTAGCTACAATGAGCAGTTCTTC.

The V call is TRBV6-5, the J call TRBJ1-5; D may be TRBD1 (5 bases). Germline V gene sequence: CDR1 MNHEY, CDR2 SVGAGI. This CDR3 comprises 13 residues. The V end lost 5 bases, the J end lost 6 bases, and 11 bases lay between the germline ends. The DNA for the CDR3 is TGTGCCAGCAGTGGGGACTTCGGTCAGCCCCAGCATTTT. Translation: CASSGDFGQPQHF.